Listed below are T cell receptor beta chains from one sample, sequenced in a study. TCRdb independently ran MiXCR on the RT-PCR reads; one entry per CDR3 protein. The table includes almost 700,000 distinct CDR3 sequences, 12% to 15% detected once. What was sequenced was memory CD4+ T cells from blood. Receptor source: a female donor in good health, serving as a healthy control. Both conserved end residues are part of each CDR3. The D gene is left open where the match is weak. Clone size, where shown, is once, few, many, or a class for clones that have expanded.

TRBV7-9	NA	many	TRBJ1-1	CASSQEINTEAFF	TGTGCCAGCAGCCAGGAAATAAACACTGAAGCTTTCTTT
TRBV29-1	NA	NA	TRBJ1-1	CSYYQRDTVNTKAFF	TGCAGCTATTACCAGCGGGACACGGTGAACACTAAAGCTTTCTTT
TRBV20-1	TRBD2	NA	TRBJ2-4	CSARRAGEAKNIQYF	TGCAGTGCTAGGCGCGCGGGAGAAGCCAAAAACATTCAGTACTTC
TRBV7-8	TRBD2	many	TRBJ2-1	CASSLVGLAFHEQFF	TGTGCCAGCAGCTTAGTTGGACTAGCCTTCCATGAGCAGTTCTTC
TRBV9	NA	once	TRBJ1-3	CASSVGPDPSGNTIYF	TGTGCCAGCAGCGTTGGTCCCGACCCGAGTGGAAACACCATATATTTT
TRBV24-1	NA	few	TRBJ1-5	CATSDLRWCGRVLFCQPQHF	TGTGCCACCAGTGATTTGAGGTGGTGCGGCAGGGTCCTTTTTTGTCAGCCCCAGCATTTT
TRBV7-2	NA	few	TRBJ1-3	CASSQEGSGNTIYF	TGTGCCAGCAGCCAGGAGGGATCCGGAAACACCATATATTTT
TRBV5-1	TRBD1	many	TRBJ1-2	CASSLIEGANYGYTF	TGCGCCAGCAGCTTGATTGAGGGGGCGAACTATGGCTACACCTTC
TRBV12-3/TRBV12-4	NA	few	TRBJ1-1	CASSLRTGLQGPEAFF	TGTGCCAGCAGTTTACGCACAGGACTTCAGGGGCCTGAAGCTTTCTTT
TRBV6-6	NA	NA	TRBJ1-1	CASSYSSDRGWAFF	TGTGCCAGCAGTTACTCTTCCGATAGAGGGTGGGCTTTCTTT
TRBV20-1	TRBD2	few	TRBJ2-1	CSARDGNSGRAMNEQFF	TGCAGTGCTAGAGATGGTAATAGCGGGAGGGCCATGAATGAGCAGTTCTTC
TRBV18	TRBD1	NA	TRBJ1-1	CASAQGANTEAFF	TGTGCCAGCGCACAGGGGGCGAACACTGAAGCTTTCTTT